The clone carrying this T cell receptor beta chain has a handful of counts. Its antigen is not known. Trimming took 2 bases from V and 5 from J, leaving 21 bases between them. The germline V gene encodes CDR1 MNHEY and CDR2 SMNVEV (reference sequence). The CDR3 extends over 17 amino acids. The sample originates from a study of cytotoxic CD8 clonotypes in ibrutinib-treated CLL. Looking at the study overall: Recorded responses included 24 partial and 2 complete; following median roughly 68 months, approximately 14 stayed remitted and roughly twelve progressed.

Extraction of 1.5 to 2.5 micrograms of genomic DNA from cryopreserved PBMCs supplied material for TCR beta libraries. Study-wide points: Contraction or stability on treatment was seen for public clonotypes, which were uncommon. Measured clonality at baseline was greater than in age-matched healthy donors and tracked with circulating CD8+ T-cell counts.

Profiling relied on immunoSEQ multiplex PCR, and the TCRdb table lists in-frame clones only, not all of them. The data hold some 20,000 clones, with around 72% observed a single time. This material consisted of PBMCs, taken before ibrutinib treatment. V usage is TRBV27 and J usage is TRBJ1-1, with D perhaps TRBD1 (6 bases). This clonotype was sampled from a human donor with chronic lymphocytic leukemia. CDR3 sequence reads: CASSLRGIGQRVTEAFF. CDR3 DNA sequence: TGTGCCAGCAGTTTACGGGGTATAGGACAGAGAGTGACTGAAGCTTTCTTT.